This entry concerns a single T cell receptor beta chain. Sequencing was performed with immunoSEQ multiplex PCR; in TCRdb, only in-frame clones are kept and a portion is missing. The sample lists approximately 210,000 clones, roughly 92% occurring once. Second-dose timings of about 4 or about 12 weeks were pooled. Germline CDR1 is MNHEY and CDR2 is SMNVEV (reference sequence). V lost 2 bases and J lost 0, with 11 bases in between. CDR3 size: 16 residues. The data are from a study of T cell responses to AZD1222 COVID-19 vaccine. The origin of this receptor is an adult who received the AZD1222 COVID-19 vaccine. The chain couples TRBV27 to TRBJ2-1; perhaps TRBD2 as D (5 bases). Source: peripheral blood, taken 28 days after the second AZD1222 dose. CDR3 nucleotide sequence: TGTGCCAGCAGTTTAAGAGCGGAAAGCTCCTACAATGAGCAGTTCTTC. This sequence encodes CASSLRAESSYNEQFF.